The rows below give T cell receptor beta chains drawn from one sample of a study of blood T cell repertoires in COVID-19. Clones were sequenced by immunoSEQ multiplex PCR, and TCRdb holds only the in-frame ones, with some missing. The sample has more than 300,000 clones; 90% are singletons. The sequencing sample was made of peripheral blood. These receptors originate from a woman aged 40 to 49 with COVID-19, enrolled during active disease. Both conserved end residues are part of each CDR3. The D gene is left open where the match is weak. Not all rows give a size; the values are once, few, many and, for expanded clones, a class.

V gene: TRBV5-6; clone size: -; D gene: TRBD1; J gene: TRBJ1-2; CDR3 protein: CASSRPGTGIAGYTF; CDR3 DNA: TGTGCCAGCAGTCGTCCCGGGACAGGGATAGCTGGCTACACCTTC
V gene: TRBV9; clone size: -; D gene: -; J gene: TRBJ1-1; CDR3 protein: CASSGGHRNTEAFF; CDR3 DNA: TGTGCCAGCAGCGGGGGACACCGGAACACTGAAGCTTTCTTT
V gene: TRBV2; clone size: -; D gene: -; J gene: TRBJ2-5; CDR3 protein: CASSPGPGTYGQETQYF; CDR3 DNA: TGTGCCAGCAGCCCGGGACCTGGGACATATGGGCAAGAGACCCAGTACTTC
V gene: TRBV27; clone size: -; D gene: -; J gene: TRBJ2-6; CDR3 protein: CASSLRFRRDTISGANVLTF; CDR3 DNA: TGTGCCAGCAGTTTGCGATTTCGGCGAGACACCATCTCTGGGGCCAACGTCCTGACTTTC
V gene: TRBV29-1; clone size: -; D gene: -; J gene: TRBJ2-7; CDR3 protein: CSVVPPREQYF; CDR3 DNA: TGCAGCGTTGTACCTCCGAGGGAGCAGTACTTC
V gene: TRBV28; clone size: -; D gene: TRBD1; J gene: TRBJ2-1; CDR3 protein: CASSNPPGQGINEQFF; CDR3 DNA: TGTGCCAGCAGTAACCCGCCGGGACAGGGCATCAATGAGCAGTTCTTC
V gene: TRBV19; clone size: few; D gene: -; J gene: TRBJ1-2; CDR3 protein: CASRQLTGYGYTF; CDR3 DNA: TGTGCCAGTAGACAGCTCACAGGCTATGGCTACACCTTC
V gene: TRBV4-1; clone size: -; D gene: TRBD1; J gene: TRBJ2-7; CDR3 protein: CASSQDLGQDYEQYF; CDR3 DNA: TGCGCCAGCAGCCAAGACCTTGGACAGGACTACGAGCAGTACTTC
V gene: TRBV3-1/TRBV3-2; clone size: few; D gene: TRBD2; J gene: TRBJ2-7; CDR3 protein: CASSQDLAGVGEQYF; CDR3 DNA: TGTGCCAGCAGCCAAGATCTAGCGGGAGTCGGTGAGCAGTACTTC
V gene: TRBV28; clone size: -; D gene: -; J gene: TRBJ2-1; CDR3 protein: CASSPLNPLYNEQFF; CDR3 DNA: TGTGCCAGCAGTCCCCTAAACCCGCTATACAATGAGCAGTTCTTC
V gene: TRBV19; clone size: few; D gene: -; J gene: TRBJ2-7; CDR3 protein: CASSRTGYEQYF; CDR3 DNA: TGTGCCAGTAGCCGGACTGGCTACGAGCAGTACTTC
V gene: TRBV2; clone size: -; D gene: TRBD1; J gene: TRBJ1-2; CDR3 protein: CASSPDRGLDGYTF; CDR3 DNA: TGTGCCAGCAGCCCCGACAGGGGGCTAGATGGCTACACCTTC
V gene: TRBV6-1; clone size: -; D gene: -; J gene: TRBJ1-6; CDR3 protein: CASSEGPGLGRSSYNSPLHF; CDR3 DNA: TGTGCCAGCAGTGAAGGCCCGGGACTGGGGAGGAGCTCCTATAATTCACCCCTCCACTTT
V gene: TRBV19; clone size: -; D gene: TRBD1; J gene: TRBJ1-2; CDR3 protein: CASSIPVQGAISGYTF; CDR3 DNA: TGTGCCAGTAGTATCCCTGTTCAGGGGGCAATTAGTGGCTACACCTTC
V gene: TRBV6-4; clone size: few; D gene: -; J gene: TRBJ2-6; CDR3 protein: CASSDSAGESGANVLTF; CDR3 DNA: TGTGCCAGCAGTGACTCGGCAGGCGAGTCTGGGGCCAACGTCCTGACTTTC